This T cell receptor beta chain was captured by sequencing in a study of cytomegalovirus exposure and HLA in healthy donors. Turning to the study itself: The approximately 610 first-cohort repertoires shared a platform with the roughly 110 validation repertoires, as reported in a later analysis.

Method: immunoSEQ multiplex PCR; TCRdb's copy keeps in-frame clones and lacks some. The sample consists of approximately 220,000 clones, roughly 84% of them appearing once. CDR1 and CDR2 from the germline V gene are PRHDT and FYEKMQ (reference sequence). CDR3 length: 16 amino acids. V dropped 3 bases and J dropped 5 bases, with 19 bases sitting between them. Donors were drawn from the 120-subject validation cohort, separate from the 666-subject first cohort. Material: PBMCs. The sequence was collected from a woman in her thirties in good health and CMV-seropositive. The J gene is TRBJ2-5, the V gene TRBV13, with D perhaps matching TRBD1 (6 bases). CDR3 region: CASSFPGDAGVETQYF. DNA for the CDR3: TGTGCCAGCAGCTTTCCAGGGGACGCCGGGGTGGAGACCCAGTACTTC.